This T cell receptor (beta chain) was captured in a study of shared clonotypes between healthy human individuals. General study results and limits: Clonotypes that were shared across a handful of donors made up 4% to 6% of naive CD4 clonotypes. Against clonotypes common to all four donors, non-shared ones had lower generation probabilities.

Produced via immunoSEQ multiplex PCR; TCRdb's table is partial and in-frame only. The sample has roughly 2.5 million clones; 85% to 95% are singletons. Points on this clone: Its target is unknown.

The investigators split CD4+ cells into a CD45RA+ naive subset and a CD45RA-negative memory subset. The V end lost 5 bases, the J end lost 1 base, and 2 bases lay between the germline ends. Germline lookup yields CDR1 SGHVS and CDR2 FNYEAQ. This CDR3 spans 12 amino acids. V is TRBV7-6 and J is TRBJ2-2; D remains ambiguous. Sequencing was performed on naive CD4+ T cells sorted from blood. Subset described: CD45RA+ positively selected. The receptor was isolated from a man aged 18-30 years in good health. In nucleotides, the CDR3 is TGTGCCAGCAGCAAGAACACCGGGGAGCTGTTTTTT. Translating gives CASSKNTGELFF.